This TCR beta chain emerged from a study of blood T cell repertoires in COVID-19. Assay: immunoSEQ multiplex PCR; the TCRdb copy retains only in-frame clones and omits some. The sample contains over 75,000 clones, 70% to 85% of which appear only once. The CDR3 sequence is 15 residues long. Germline V CDR1 and CDR2: LNHDA, SQIVND (reference sequence). Trimming took 4 bases from V and 12 from J; bases not matched to a gene: 14. The TCR originated in an older man with acute or convalescent COVID-19. Sequenced material: peripheral blood. The rearrangement uses TRBV19 and TRBJ2-1, with 8 bases lining up with TRBD2. The CDR3 reads CASSRNSGLVSLQFF. DNA for the CDR3: TGTGCCAGTAGTAGGAATTCGGGACTAGTCTCATTGCAGTTCTTC. Looking up the rest from reference TRBV19 and TRBJ2-1 gives the full variable domain: DGGITQSPKYLFRKEGQNVTLSCEQNLNHDAMYWYRQDPGQGLRLIYYSQIVNDFQKGDIAEGYSVSREKKESFPLTVTSAQKNPTAFYLCASSRNSGLVSLQFFGPGTRLTVL.